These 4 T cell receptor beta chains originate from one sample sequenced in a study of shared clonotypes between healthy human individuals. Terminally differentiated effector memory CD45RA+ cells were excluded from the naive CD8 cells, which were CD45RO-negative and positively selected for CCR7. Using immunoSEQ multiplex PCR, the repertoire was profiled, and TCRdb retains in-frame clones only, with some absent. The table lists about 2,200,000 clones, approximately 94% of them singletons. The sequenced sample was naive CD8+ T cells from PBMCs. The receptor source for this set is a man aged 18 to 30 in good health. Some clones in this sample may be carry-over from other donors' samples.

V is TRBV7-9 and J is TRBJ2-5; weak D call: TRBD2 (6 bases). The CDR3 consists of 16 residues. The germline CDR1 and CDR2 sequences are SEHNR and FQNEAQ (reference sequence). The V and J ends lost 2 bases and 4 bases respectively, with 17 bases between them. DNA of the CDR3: TGTGCCAGCAGCTTATTGTTCGGGAGTAGTGCAGAGACCCAGTACTTC. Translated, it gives CASSLLFGSSAETQYF.

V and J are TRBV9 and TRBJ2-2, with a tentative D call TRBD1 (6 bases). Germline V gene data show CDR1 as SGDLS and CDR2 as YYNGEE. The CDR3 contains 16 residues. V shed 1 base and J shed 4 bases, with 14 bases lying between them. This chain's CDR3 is CASSVLQGLGTGELFF. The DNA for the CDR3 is TGTGCCAGCAGCGTACTTCAGGGGCTGGGCACCGGGGAGCTGTTTTTT.

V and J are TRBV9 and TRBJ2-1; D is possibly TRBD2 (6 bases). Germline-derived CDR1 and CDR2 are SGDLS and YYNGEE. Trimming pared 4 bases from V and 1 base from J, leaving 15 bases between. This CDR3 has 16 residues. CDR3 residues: CASSRFGRESYNEQFF. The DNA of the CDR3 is TGTGCCAGCAGCCGGTTCGGGCGGGAATCCTACAATGAGCAGTTCTTC. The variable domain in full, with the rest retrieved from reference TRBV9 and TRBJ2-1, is DSGVTQTPKHLITATGQRVTLRCSPRSGDLSVYWYQQSLDQGLQFLIQYYNGEERAKGNILERFSAQQFPDLHSELNLSSLELGDSALYFCASSRFGRESYNEQFFGPGTRLTVL.

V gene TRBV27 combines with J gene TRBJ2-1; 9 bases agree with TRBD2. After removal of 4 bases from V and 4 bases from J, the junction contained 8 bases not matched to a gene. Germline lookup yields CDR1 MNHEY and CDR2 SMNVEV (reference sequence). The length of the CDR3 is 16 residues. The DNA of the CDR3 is TGTGCCAGCAGTTCCATAGCGGGGGACCGTTACAATGAGCAGTTCTTC. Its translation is CASSSIAGDRYNEQFF.